These T cell receptor beta chains were read from a single sample in a study of blood T cell repertoires in COVID-19. Clones were read by immunoSEQ multiplex PCR, and TCRdb kept only the in-frame ones, dropping some. The top ten hold around 27% of the sample, which has tens of thousands of clones, about 80% seen once. The sequenced material came from peripheral blood. Receptors were obtained from a human donor in a cohort sampled during active COVID-19. Each CDR3 is given with its conserved first and last residue. The order of the fields is D gene, clone size, J gene, V gene, CDR3 DNA, CDR3 protein. A D gene is named only where the DNA matches it firmly. The size field is filled for only some rows; it gives once, few, many or a size class.

d_call: .
clone_size: few
j_call: TRBJ1-3
v_call: TRBV6-5
cdr3_nt: TGTGCCAGCAGTTACTCGAGGTACCCTGGAAACACCATATATTTT
cdr3_aa: CASSYSRYPGNTIYF

d_call: .
clone_size: .
j_call: TRBJ1-4
v_call: TRBV15
cdr3_nt: TGTGCCACCAGCAGAGATAGACAGTATGGTGAAAAACTGTTTTTT
cdr3_aa: CATSRDRQYGEKLFF

d_call: TRBD2
clone_size: .
j_call: TRBJ2-2
v_call: TRBV25-1
cdr3_nt: TGTGCCAGCAGTAGCGCGGGGGGATCCACCGGGGAGCTGTTTTTT
cdr3_aa: CASSSAGGSTGELFF

d_call: TRBD2
clone_size: .
j_call: TRBJ2-5
v_call: TRBV4-2
cdr3_nt: TGTGCCAGCAGCCAAGATGGCGGGGGAAAAGAGACCCAGTACTTC
cdr3_aa: CASSQDGGGKETQYF

d_call: TRBD1
clone_size: .
j_call: TRBJ1-6
v_call: TRBV3-1/TRBV3-2
cdr3_nt: TGTGCCAGCAGCCAAGGTTCAGGGGGGTACTATAATTCACCCCTCCACTTT
cdr3_aa: CASSQGSGGYYNSPLHF

d_call: TRBD2
clone_size: .
j_call: TRBJ2-3
v_call: TRBV5-1
cdr3_nt: TGCGCCAGCAGCTTCACCAGCGGGGGAGATACGCAGTATTTT
cdr3_aa: CASSFTSGGDTQYF

d_call: TRBD2
clone_size: .
j_call: TRBJ2-1
v_call: TRBV20-1
cdr3_nt: TGCAGTGCTAGTGAAGGACTAGCGGGATCCTACAATGAGCAGTTCTTC
cdr3_aa: CSASEGLAGSYNEQFF

d_call: TRBD2
clone_size: .
j_call: TRBJ2-3
v_call: TRBV18
cdr3_nt: TGTGCCAGCTCAAGCACCGGGACTAGCACCACAGATACGCAGTATTTT
cdr3_aa: CASSSTGTSTTDTQYF

d_call: .
clone_size: .
j_call: TRBJ1-3
v_call: TRBV12-3/TRBV12-4
cdr3_nt: TGTGCCAGCAGCCCATCCGGAAACACCATATATTTT
cdr3_aa: CASSPSGNTIYF

d_call: TRBD1
clone_size: .
j_call: TRBJ1-3
v_call: TRBV10-3
cdr3_nt: TGTGCCGCGACAGGGGAGACAAACACCATATATTTT
cdr3_aa: CAATGETNTIYF

d_call: TRBD2
clone_size: .
j_call: TRBJ2-7
v_call: TRBV19
cdr3_nt: TGTGCCAGTAGATCGGCGGGGGGCCATGGCTCCTACGAGCAGTACTTC
cdr3_aa: CASRSAGGHGSYEQYF

d_call: .
clone_size: .
j_call: TRBJ2-3
v_call: TRBV3-1/TRBV3-2
cdr3_nt: TGTGCCAGCAGCCAAGGCCTTGGGGCGGGGGCCGCAGATACGCAGTATTTT
cdr3_aa: CASSQGLGAGAADTQYF

d_call: TRBD1
clone_size: .
j_call: TRBJ1-6
v_call: TRBV25-1
cdr3_nt: TGTGCCAGCAGTGAATATTCGGGACAGTATAATTCACCCCTCCACTTT
cdr3_aa: CASSEYSGQYNSPLHF

d_call: .
clone_size: .
j_call: TRBJ2-7
v_call: TRBV21-1
cdr3_nt: TGTGCCAGCAGCAAAGGGGGCGCTGGGCTCTACGAGCAGTACTTC
cdr3_aa: CASSKGGAGLYEQYF

d_call: TRBD1
clone_size: .
j_call: TRBJ2-2
v_call: TRBV6-6
cdr3_nt: TGTGCCAGCAGTCCGGGACAGGGTGTGGACACCGGGGAGCTGTTTTTT
cdr3_aa: CASSPGQGVDTGELFF

d_call: .
clone_size: few
j_call: TRBJ1-2
v_call: TRBV27
cdr3_nt: TGTGCCAGCAGTTCCCTTTCATCGGGGTACTATGGCTACACCTTC
cdr3_aa: CASSSLSSGYYGYTF

d_call: .
clone_size: .
j_call: TRBJ1-4
v_call: TRBV20-1
cdr3_nt: TGCAGTGCTAGTTCCCGGCGGGATGAAAAACTGTTTTTT
cdr3_aa: CSASSRRDEKLFF

d_call: .
clone_size: .
j_call: TRBJ2-3
v_call: TRBV7-9
cdr3_nt: TGTGCCAGCAGCACAGGATCAGGCGCTACGCAGTATTTT
cdr3_aa: CASSTGSGATQYF